The present T cell receptor beta chain was sequenced within a study of cytomegalovirus exposure and HLA in healthy donors. Details on this clone: Antigen specificity is unknown.

Unrecorded immune exposure was likely among donors, who were nominally healthy when sampled. The ends were cut back, 6 bases at V and 7 bases at J, with 19 bases in the middle. The CDR3 runs 14 residues. Germline V CDR1 and CDR2: SEHNR, FQNEAQ (reference sequence). The PCR contained 60 Vbeta and 13 Jbeta primers. Original analysis: The authors later counted 75 million to 90 million unique TCR beta chains, some 12 million of them shared. The table came from immunoSEQ multiplex PCR; TCRdb's copy has only in-frame clones and leaves some out. Clonal size and the V and J genes are those of that table, whereas D and trimming came from the DNA. Of some 100,000 clones listed, 65% to 80% were seen once; the top ten hold less than 3.5%. General study results and limits: It was 164 TCR beta chains that were listed as cytomegalovirus-associated.

The rearrangement joins TRBV7-9 to TRBJ2-7, with TRBD2 as a possible D gene (7 bases). This clonotype was obtained from a female donor in good health and CMV-seronegative. Specimen: PBMCs. In DNA form, the CDR3 reads TGTGCCAGCAGAGGGGGGGGGTTGGCTGGGGAGCAGTACTTC. Its protein is CASRGGGLAGEQYF.